This T cell receptor beta chain was sequenced during a study of T cell clonality in common variable immunodeficiency. V dropped 6 bases and J dropped 4; count of bases not matched to a gene: 8. This CDR3 contains 14 residues. Per germline, CDR1 MNHEY and CDR2 SVGEGT. Using immunoSEQ multiplex PCR, the repertoire was profiled, and TCRdb retains in-frame clones only, with some absent. In total the sample includes about 34,000 clones, none of them seen once. This clone has a count of ten or more. The read terminates 3 residues before the CDR3 end, so the remaining end is supplied by the germline J gene. Sequenced sample: peripheral blood mononuclear cells. This receptor was identified in a person aged 18 to 69 in good health. V is TRBV6-2 or TRBV6-3 and J is TRBJ1-2, with TRBD1 matching 7 bases. The CDR3 is CASRDLDRAYGYTF. The CDR3 bases that were read are TGTGCCAGCAGAGACCTCGACAGGGCCTATGGC.